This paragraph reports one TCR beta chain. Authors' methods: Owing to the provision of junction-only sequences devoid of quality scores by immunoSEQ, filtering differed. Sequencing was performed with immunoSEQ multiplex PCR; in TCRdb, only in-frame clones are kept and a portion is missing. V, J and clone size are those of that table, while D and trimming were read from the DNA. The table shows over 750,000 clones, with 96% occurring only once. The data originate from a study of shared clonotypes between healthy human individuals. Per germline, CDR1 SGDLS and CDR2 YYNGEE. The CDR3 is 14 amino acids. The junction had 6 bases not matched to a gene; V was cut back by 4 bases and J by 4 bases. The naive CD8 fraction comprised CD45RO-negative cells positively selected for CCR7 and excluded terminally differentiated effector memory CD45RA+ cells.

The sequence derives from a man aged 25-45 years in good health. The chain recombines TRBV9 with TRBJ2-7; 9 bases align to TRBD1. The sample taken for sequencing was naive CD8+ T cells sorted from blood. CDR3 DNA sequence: TGTGCCAGCAGCTTCGGACAGGGGCCTTACGAGCAGTACTTC. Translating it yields CASSFGQGPYEQYF.